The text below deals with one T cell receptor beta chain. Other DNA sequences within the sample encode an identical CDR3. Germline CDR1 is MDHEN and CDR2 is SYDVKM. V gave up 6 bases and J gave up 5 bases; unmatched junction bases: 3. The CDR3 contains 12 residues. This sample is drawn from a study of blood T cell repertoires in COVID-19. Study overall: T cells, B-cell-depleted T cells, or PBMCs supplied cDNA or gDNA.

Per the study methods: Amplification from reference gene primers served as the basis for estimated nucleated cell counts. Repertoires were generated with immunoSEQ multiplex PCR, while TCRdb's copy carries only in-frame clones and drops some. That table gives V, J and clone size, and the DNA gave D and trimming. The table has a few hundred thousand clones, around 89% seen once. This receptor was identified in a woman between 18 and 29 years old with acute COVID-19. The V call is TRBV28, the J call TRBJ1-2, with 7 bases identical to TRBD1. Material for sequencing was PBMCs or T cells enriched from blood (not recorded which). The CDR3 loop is CASRTGSYGYTF. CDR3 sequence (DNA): TGTGCCAGCAGGACAGGGAGTTATGGCTACACCTTC.